This T cell receptor (beta chain) was found in a study of blood T cell repertoires in COVID-19. Sequencing used immunoSEQ multiplex PCR; TCRdb keeps in-frame clones, though not all of them. The sample consists of under 150,000 clones, nearly 85% of them appearing once. CDR1 is LGHNA and CDR2 is YSLEER in the germline V gene. The CDR3 runs 15 residues. The germline V and J ends were trimmed by 1 base and 3 bases, with 12 bases remaining between them. This rearrangement joins TRBV4-3 to TRBJ1-1; D might be TRBD1 (5 bases). Sequenced input: PBMCs or T cells enriched from blood (not recorded which). The TCR comes from a man aged 45-65 years in a cohort exposed to, infected with or recovered from COVID-19 (not recorded which). The CDR3 protein is CASSQVKGPDTEAFF. In nucleotides, the CDR3 is TGCGCCAGCAGCCAAGTAAAGGGGCCCGACACTGAAGCTTTCTTT.